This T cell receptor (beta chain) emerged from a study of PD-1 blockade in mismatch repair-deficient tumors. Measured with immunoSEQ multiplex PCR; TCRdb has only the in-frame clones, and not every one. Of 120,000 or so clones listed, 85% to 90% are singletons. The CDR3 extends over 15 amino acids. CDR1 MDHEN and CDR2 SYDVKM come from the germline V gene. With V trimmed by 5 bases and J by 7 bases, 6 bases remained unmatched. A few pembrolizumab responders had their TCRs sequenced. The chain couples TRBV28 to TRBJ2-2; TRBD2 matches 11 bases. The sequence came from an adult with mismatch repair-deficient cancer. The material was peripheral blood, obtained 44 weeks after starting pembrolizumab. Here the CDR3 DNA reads TGTGCCAGCAGTGTCGGGACTAGCGGCCTCGGGGAGCTGTTTTTT. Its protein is CASSVGTSGLGELFF.